These 30 T cell receptor beta chains were sequenced from one sample in a study of shared clonotypes between healthy human individuals. Assay used: immunoSEQ multiplex PCR; TCRdb lists only in-frame clones, some missing. The sample includes some 2,000,000 clones, 90% to 97% of them seen just once. Sample: naive CD4+ T cells sorted from blood. As to subset: CD45RA+ positively selected. Source of these receptors: a man younger than 35 in good health.

V and J are TRBV7-2 and TRBJ2-2; unclear D gene. Per germline, CDR1 SGHTA and CDR2 FQGNSA. The CDR3 spans 15 residues. The ends were cut back, 2 bases at V and 6 bases at J, with 13 bases in the middle. CDR3 protein: CASSLFRPDAGELFF. The CDR3 DNA is TGTGCCAGCAGCTTATTTCGCCCTGATGCCGGGGAGCTGTTTTTT.

This sequence joins TRBV11-2 and TRBJ2-7; maybe TRBD1 (5 bases). Germline CDR1 and CDR2: SGHAT and FQNNGV. This CDR3 is built from 13 residues. V dropped 3 bases and J dropped 1 base, with 7 bases sitting between them. CDR3 DNA: TGTGCCAGCAGCTTCAGGGTATCCTACGAGCAGTACTTC. Its protein is CASSFRVSYEQYF.

This clone was counted once. The chain uses TRBV4-3 and TRBJ2-2; no reliable D call. Germline CDR1 is LGHNA and CDR2 is YSLEER. The V end lost 0 bases, the J end lost 6 bases, and 8 bases lay between the germline ends. The CDR3 length is 14 residues. This chain's CDR3 is CASSQDSRAGELFF. CDR3 nucleotides: TGCGCCAGCAGCCAAGATAGTAGGGCCGGGGAGCTGTTTTTT.

The rearrangement uses TRBV19 and TRBJ2-7; the D call may be TRBD1 or TRBD2 (7 bases each). The germline V gene encodes CDR1 LNHDA and CDR2 SQIVND (reference sequence). The CDR3 consists of 13 residues. Between the trimmed V and J ends, which lost 8 bases and 2 bases, there was a span of 13 bases. The CDR3, as DNA: TGTGCCAGTGGGAGGGACAGAACCTACGAGCAGTACTTC. This codes for CASGRDRTYEQYF.

The chain joins TRBV28 to TRBJ2-7, with 7 bases that match TRBD1. The CDR3 is 12 amino acids. Germline lookup yields CDR1 MDHEN and CDR2 SYDVKM. With V trimmed by 8 bases and J by 7 bases, 8 bases remained unmatched. In DNA, the CDR3 is TGTGCCAGCTATGACAGGGTCTATGAGCAGTACTTC. Protein sequence: CASYDRVYEQYF.

This chain joins TRBV5-1 and TRBJ2-5; tentative D call: TRBD2 (6 bases). V was clipped by 6 bases and J by 2 bases, with 20 bases between them. The CDR3 runs 16 residues. Germline values: CDR1 SGHRS, CDR2 YFSETQ. This CDR3 reads CASTPRRGVQQETQYF. The CDR3 DNA reads as TGCGCCAGCACCCCACGGCGGGGAGTGCAACAAGAGACCCAGTACTTC.

V usage is TRBV19 and J usage is TRBJ1-2; TRBD1 agrees at 7 bases. The ends lost 6 bases at V and 5 bases at J; junction bases unmatched: 12. Germline V lookup: CDR1 LNHDA, CDR2 SQIVND (reference sequence). CDR3 size: 15 residues. The CDR3 nucleotides read TGTGCCAGTAGATACGGGACAGTCAGAGTATATGGCTACACCTTC. Amino acid sequence: CASRYGTVRVYGYTF.

There are a few counts of this clone. The genes are TRBV9 and TRBJ1-2, with D possibly TRBD1 on 5 matching bases. The ends were cut back, 7 bases at V and 1 base at J, with 26 bases in the middle. The CDR3 length is 18 residues. Germline V gene sequence: CDR1 SGDLS, CDR2 YYNGEE. The CDR3 DNA follows: TGTGCCAGCGGCCCTGACCCCCACCGAACAGGAAATAACTATGGCTACACCTTC. Its protein product is CASGPDPHRTGNNYGYTF.

J is TRBJ2-3 and V is TRBV5-6; TRBD2 matches at 12 bases. This CDR3 has 17 amino acids. J was trimmed by 5 bases and V by 3 bases; bases with no gene match: 10. CDR1 and CDR2 from the germline V gene are SGHDT and YYEEEE. CDR3 loop: CASSSPGTSGPGDTQYF. In DNA, the CDR3 is TGTGCCAGCAGCTCCCCGGGGACTAGCGGGCCCGGAGATACGCAGTATTTT.

The gene calls are TRBV4-1 and TRBJ2-7, with TRBD2 matching 11 bases. The CDR3 is 15 residues long. The germline V gene has CDR1 MGHRA and CDR2 YSYEKL. Trimming at V came to 4 bases and at J to 6 bases, leaving 8 bases not matched to a gene. This chain's CDR3 is CASSPLALAGVEQYF. As DNA, the CDR3 is TGCGCCAGCAGCCCCTTGGCACTAGCGGGAGTCGAGCAGTACTTC.

The chain joins TRBV30 to TRBJ1-1, with D possibly TRBD1 on 6 matching bases. Germline CDR1 reads GTSNPN; CDR2 reads SVGIG (reference sequence). This CDR3 is built from 14 residues. V was pared by 0 bases and J by 4 bases, with 12 bases between. The CDR3 coding sequence is TGTGCCTGGAGTGTACTAGGGGGGACCACTGAAGCTTTCTTT. This encodes CAWSVLGGTTEAFF.

V is TRBV6-1 and J is TRBJ1-1; D gene uncertain. V dropped 4 bases and J dropped 4 bases, with 7 bases sitting between them. The germline CDR1 and CDR2 sequences are MNHNS and SASEGT. The CDR3 spans 12 residues. CDR3 coding DNA: TGTGCCAGCAGTGGGCCGAGCACTGAAGCTTTCTTT. Its translation: CASSGPSTEAFF.

This chain links TRBV6-1 with TRBJ1-1; 7 bases are a match to TRBD1. This CDR3 spans 13 amino acids. J lost 6 bases, V lost 8 bases, and 9 bases had no gene match. Germline CDR1 is MNHNS and CDR2 is SASEGT. CDR3 amino acids: CASVRGRSSEAFF. CDR3 DNA: TGTGCCAGCGTTAGGGGGCGATCCTCTGAAGCTTTCTTT.

This rearrangement joins TRBV4-3 to TRBJ1-4; D is uncertain. This CDR3 contains 16 residues. From germline, CDR1 is LGHNA and CDR2 YSLEER. Trimming stripped 0 bases from V and 0 bases from J, with 8 bases between. CDR3 region: CASSQDRSATNEKLFF. The CDR3 nucleotides are TGCGCCAGCAGCCAAGATCGGTCGGCAACTAATGAAAAACTGTTTTTT.

The chain couples TRBV6-1 to TRBJ2-7; D is possibly TRBD2 (5 bases). The CDR3 extends over 13 amino acids. Trimming removed 2 bases from V and 7 bases from J, with 12 bases in between. CDR1 MNHNS and CDR2 SASEGT come from the germline V gene. The CDR3 bases are TGTGCCAGCAGTGAATTAAACGGGAATGAGCAGTACTTC. It is translated as CASSELNGNEQYF.

The chain recombines TRBV9 with TRBJ2-7; D is possibly TRBD2 (7 bases). The CDR3 loop spans 15 amino acids. V was pared by 4 bases and J by 7 bases, with 21 bases between. CDR1 SGDLS and CDR2 YYNGEE come from the germline V gene. CDR3 sequence (DNA): TGTGCCAGCAGCCCGGTGGGGAGGGGGATAGGGGAGCAGTACTTC. Translating gives CASSPVGRGIGEQYF.

The genes are TRBV28 and TRBJ1-2; 7 bases agree with TRBD1. CDR3 length: 15 residues. Germline V gives CDR1 MDHEN, CDR2 SYDVKM. J gave up 5 bases and V 3 bases, and 9 bases lay outside the gene matches. The CDR3: CASSFPPGTEYGYTF. For the CDR3, the DNA is TGTGCCAGCAGTTTCCCTCCCGGGACAGAATATGGCTACACCTTC.

The rearrangement joins TRBV21-1 to TRBJ2-3; TRBD2 was called by the table and not checked on the DNA. TRBV21-1 is deemed a pseudogene. The CDR3 is 18 amino acids. The CDR3 sequence: CASSAQGRGQTSTDTQYF. The CDR3 coding sequence is TGTGCCAGCAGCGCCCAGGGGAGGGGACAAACTAGCACAGATACGCAGTATTTT.

This chain joins TRBV5-6 and TRBJ2-5; maybe TRBD1 (6 bases). There are 13 residues in the CDR3. Between the trimmed V and J ends, which lost 4 bases and 5 bases, there was a span of 12 bases. Germline lookup yields CDR1 SGHDT and CDR2 YYEEEE. DNA of the CDR3: TGTGCCAGCAGCCTGGGGGCCCGGGAGACCCAGTACTTC. Translated: CASSLGARETQYF.

The chain joins TRBV5-4 to TRBJ2-4; 9 positions agree with TRBD1. The CDR3 is 16 amino acids. Trimming at V came to 1 base and at J to 6 bases, leaving 8 bases not matched to a gene. Germline loops: CDR1 SGHNT, CDR2 YYREEE (reference sequence). CDR3 sequence (DNA): TGTGCCAGCAGCTTGCCCCAGACAGGGGGTGGAAACATTCAGTACTTC. This sequence encodes CASSLPQTGGGNIQYF. The full variable domain, rest sourced from reference TRBV5-4 and TRBJ2-4, is ETGVTQSPTHLIKTRGQQVTLRCSSQSGHNTVSWYQQALGQGPQFIFQYYREEENGRGNFPPRFSGLQFPNYSSELNVNALELDDSALYLCASSLPQTGGGNIQYFGAGTRLSVL.

This chain joins TRBV10-3 and TRBJ1-2; perhaps TRBD1 as D (6 bases). The CDR3 is 12 amino acids. Germline V CDR1 and CDR2: ENHRY, SYGVKD. V dropped 6 bases and J dropped 7 bases, with 12 bases sitting between them. The CDR3 here is CAIRIEGGGYTF. The CDR3 DNA is TGTGCCATCAGGATAGAAGGGGGTGGCTACACCTTC.

V usage is TRBV5-1 and J usage is TRBJ1-1; D is uncertain. The CDR3 is made up of 13 amino acids. The germline gives CDR1 SGHRS, CDR2 YFSETQ. V lost 4 bases and J lost 7, with 14 bases in between. Here the CDR3 reads CASSLVPSREAFF. CDR3 bases: TGCGCCAGCAGCCTGGTCCCTAGCCGTGAAGCTTTCTTT.

The rearrangement uses TRBV2 and TRBJ2-2; D unresolved. The germline CDR1 and CDR2 sequences are SNHLY and FYNNEI. The CDR3 covers 12 residues. V dropped 7 bases and J dropped 8 bases, with 11 bases sitting between them. The CDR3 loop is CASKREQGELFF. The CDR3 bases are TGTGCCAGCAAAAGGGAACAAGGGGAGCTGTTTTTT.

V gene TRBV7-9 combines with J gene TRBJ2-5; a weak D match, TRBD2 (6 bases). The end of the DNA fits TRBJ2-7 better, so the J call may be wrong. The CDR3 sequence is 12 residues long. Per the germline V gene, CDR1 is SEHNR and CDR2 is FQNEAQ (reference sequence). CDR3 residues: CASSPREHEQYF. The CDR3 nucleotides are TGTGCCAGCAGCCCCCGGGAGCACGAGCAGTACTTC.

The gene calls are TRBV4-1 and TRBJ2-1; D gene unclear. V lost 0 bases to trimming and J lost 8 bases, with 20 bases between them. Germline lookup yields CDR1 MGHRA and CDR2 YSYEKL. The CDR3 covers 17 residues. The CDR3: CASSQEVWASDSYEQFF. CDR3 in DNA: TGCGCCAGCAGCCAAGAGGTGTGGGCTAGTGATTCTTATGAGCAGTTCTTC.

The V and J genes are TRBV7-9 and TRBJ1-1; no clear D gene. Germline CDR1 reads SEHNR; CDR2 reads FQNEAQ (reference sequence). The CDR3 has 17 residues. The ends were cut back, 4 bases at V and 4 bases at J, with 22 bases in the middle. The CDR3 sequence: CASSSPAETIAGTEAFF. In DNA form, the CDR3 reads TGTGCCAGCAGCTCACCCGCCGAAACAATCGCAGGCACTGAAGCTTTCTTT. Full variable domain (remainder filled in from reference TRBV7-9 and TRBJ1-1): DTGVSQNPRHKITKRGQNVTFRCDPISEHNRLYWYRQTLGQGPEFLTYFQNEAQLEKSRLLSDRFSAERPKGSFSTLEIQRTEQGDSAMYLCASSSPAETIAGTEAFFGQGTRLTVV.

CDR3 in DNA: TGTGCCGAGGGACGGGCGGGGGGCTACACCTTC. It codes for CAEGRAGGYTF. This chain uses TRBV30 with TRBJ1-2; TRBD1 is a possible D gene (5 bases). The CDR3 runs 11 residues. In germline, CDR1 is GTSNPN, CDR2 SVGIG (reference sequence). Trimming removed 8 bases at V and 8 bases at J, with 15 bases between.

With respect to this clone: Other DNA sequences of this sample code for an identical CDR3. The chain carries TRBV10-1 and TRBJ2-7; D is uncertain. The length of the CDR3 is 14 residues. Germline loops: CDR1 WNHNN, CDR2 SYGVQD (reference sequence). V shed 0 bases and J shed 1 base, with 7 bases lying between them. The CDR3 loop is CASSESGGSYEQYF. The CDR3 nucleotides are TGCGCCAGCAGTGAGTCCGGCGGATCCTACGAGCAGTACTTC.

J is TRBJ2-1 and V is TRBV2; 7 nucleotides line up with TRBD2. Losses at the gene ends were 6 bases for V and 0 bases for J; bases not matched to a gene: 2. The CDR3 length is 14 residues. Germline loops: CDR1 SNHLY, CDR2 FYNNEI. CDR3 sequence reads: CASRGGGSYNEQFF. In DNA form, the CDR3 reads TGTGCCAGCAGAGGCGGGGGCTCCTACAATGAGCAGTTCTTC.

The count of this clone is one. This rearrangement joins TRBV7-8 to TRBJ2-5; D is ambiguous. CDR1 is SGHVS and CDR2 is FQNEAQ in the germline V gene. V shed 5 bases and J shed 6 bases, with 16 bases lying between them. The CDR3 runs to 14 residues. Here the CDR3 reads CASSPRELPKTQYF. CDR3 sequence (DNA): TGTGCCAGCAGCCCCCGCGAACTCCCGAAGACCCAGTACTTC. The whole variable domain, filled in from reference TRBV7-8 and TRBJ2-5, reads GAGVSQSPRYKVAKRGQDVALRCDPISGHVSLFWYQQALGQGPEFLTYFQNEAQLDKSGLPSDRFFAERPEGSVSTLKIQRTQQEDSAVYLCASSPRELPKTQYFGPGTRLLVL.